These 12 T cell receptor beta chains came from one sample sequenced in a study of technical replicates of blood from a few donors. Repertoires were generated with immunoSEQ multiplex PCR, while TCRdb's copy carries only in-frame clones and drops some. The data show about 60,000 clones, approximately 87% seen once. Sequenced: PBMCs. The receptors were sampled from a human donor in good health. Some clones in this sample may be carry-over from other donors' samples.

This CDR3 is CASREKGNTGELFF. The DNA for the CDR3 is TGTGCTTCGCGGGAGAAGGGGAACACCGGGGAGCTGTTTTTT. V and J are TRBV19 and TRBJ2-2; 7 bases are shared with TRBD2. The CDR3 consists of 14 residues. The germline V gene encodes CDR1 LNHDA and CDR2 SQIVND (reference sequence).

CDR3 sequence: CASSQEGTEYQPQHF. The CDR3 region has the DNA TGTGCCAGCAGCCAAGAAGGGACAGAATATCAGCCCCAGCATTTT. V usage is TRBV4-2 and J usage is TRBJ1-5; 7 bases map to TRBD1. Germline V CDR1 and CDR2: LGHNA, YNFKEQ. The V segment lost 0 bases and the J segment 5 bases; nucleotides outside the gene matches: 4. The CDR3 consists of 15 residues.

The rearrangement joins TRBV10-3 to TRBJ1-6; 8 nucleotides line up with TRBD1. Germline CDR1 ENHRY, CDR2 SYGVKD. V was clipped by 8 bases and J by 7 bases; unmatched bases: 10. The CDR3 runs to 15 residues. The CDR3 sequence: CAIRAQGAQNSPLHF. The CDR3 coding sequence is TGTGCCATCCGGGCGCAGGGGGCTCAAAATTCACCCCTCCACTTT.

The J gene is TRBJ2-1, the V gene TRBV5-1, with 8 positions matching TRBD1. After removal of 5 bases from V and 5 bases from J, the junction contained 9 bases not matched to a gene. Germline CDR1 SGHRS, CDR2 YFSETQ. The CDR3 covers 15 residues. The CDR3 is CASRTPGQDHNEQFF. The CDR3 DNA follows: TGCGCCAGCAGAACACCGGGACAGGACCACAATGAGCAGTTCTTC. Based on the CDR3 plus reference TRBV5-1 and TRBJ2-1, the full variable domain is KAGVTQTPRYLIKTRGQQVTLSCSPISGHRSVSWYQQTPGQGLQFLFEYFSETQRNKGNFPGRFSGRQFSNSRSEMNVSTLELGDSALYLCASRTPGQDHNEQFFGPGTRLTVL.

The J gene is TRBJ2-7, the V gene TRBV7-2; 13 positions match TRBD2. This CDR3 has 17 residues. With V trimmed by 3 bases and J by 3 bases, 8 bases remained unmatched. Germline values: CDR1 SGHTA, CDR2 FQGNSA. CDR3 in DNA: TGTGCCAGCAGCTTCCCCTTCGGGACTAGCGGGATCTACGAGCAGTACTTC. It translates to CASSFPFGTSGIYEQYF.

The rearrangement links TRBV7-2 to TRBJ2-7; 9 positions agree with TRBD1. CDR3 length: 14 residues. The ends lost 5 bases at V and 5 bases at J; junction bases unmatched: 7. Germline loops: CDR1 SGHTA, CDR2 FQGNSA. The CDR3 reads CASSAHRGLDEQYF. CDR3 nucleotides: TGTGCCAGCAGCGCTCACAGGGGGCTTGACGAGCAGTACTTC.

This rearrangement joins TRBV2 to TRBJ2-2; D unresolved. The CDR3 is 13 residues long. The V and J ends lost 6 bases and 5 bases respectively, with 10 bases between them. Germline V lookup: CDR1 SNHLY, CDR2 FYNNEI. This CDR3 reads CASRSAGTGELFF. The CDR3 nucleotides are TGTGCCAGCAGAAGCGCCGGAACCGGGGAGCTGTTTTTT.

This chain joins TRBV19 and TRBJ2-7; 8 bases are a match to TRBD1. V shed 5 bases and J 7 bases; nucleotides not matched to a gene: 4. Germline V gives CDR1 LNHDA, CDR2 SQIVND (reference sequence). The CDR3 runs 12 residues. The CDR3: CASSATGVEQYF. The DNA of the CDR3 is TGTGCCAGTAGTGCGACAGGGGTGGAGCAGTACTTC.

The chain employs TRBV15 and TRBJ2-7, with 9 bases identical to TRBD1. Unmatched junction bases numbered 7, after V lost 3 bases and J lost 4 bases. Germline V gene data show CDR1 as LNHNV and CDR2 as YYDKDF (reference sequence). The CDR3 contains 15 residues. CDR3 in amino acids: CATSRGQGVGYEQYF. CDR3 nucleotide sequence: TGTGCCACCAGCAGGGGACAGGGAGTTGGGTACGAGCAGTACTTC.

This chain joins TRBV5-1 and TRBJ2-7; no reliable D call. Trimming cost V 0 bases and J 3 bases, with 7 bases left between them. CDR3 length: 13 amino acids. The V gene's germline CDR1 is SGHRS and CDR2 YFSETQ. DNA of the CDR3: TGCGCCAGCAGCTTGGACACCCGCTACGAGCAGTACTTC. It codes for CASSLDTRYEQYF.

The chain joins TRBV6-6 to TRBJ1-2; 10 bases match TRBD1. Germline V gives CDR1 MNHNY, CDR2 SVGAGI (reference sequence). The J segment lost 8 bases and the V segment lost 6 bases, leaving 3 bases of the junction unmatched. The CDR3 consists of 12 residues. The CDR3, as DNA: TGTGCCAGCAGGGGGACAGGGGAGGGCTACACCTTC. Its translation: CASRGTGEGYTF.

The chain links TRBV2 to TRBJ2-1; tentatively, D is TRBD1 (7 bases). This CDR3 has 13 amino acids. Per the germline V gene, CDR1 is SNHLY and CDR2 is FYNNEI. The V and J ends lost 6 bases and 9 bases respectively, with 15 bases between them. The CDR3 protein is CASRLRGVGEQFF. In nucleotides, the CDR3 is TGTGCCAGCAGGCTCAGGGGGGTCGGTGAGCAGTTCTTC.